This is a list of T cell receptor beta chains from one sample in a study of blood T cell repertoires in COVID-19. Profiling relied on immunoSEQ multiplex PCR, and the TCRdb table lists in-frame clones only, not all of them. The sample consists of 110,000 to 150,000 clones, about 86% of them appearing once. Sequencing was done on a sample of peripheral blood. The receptor source for this set is a woman aged 55-69 years with acute or convalescent COVID-19. Both conserved end residues are part of each CDR3. The D gene is left open where the match is weak. Clone size is shown for a subset of rows, as once, few, many or a class of expanded clone.

J gene: TRBJ2-1; clone size: .; V gene: TRBV28; D gene: .; CDR3 protein: CASSSGRQGFNEQFF; CDR3 DNA: TGTGCCAGCAGTTCCGGAAGGCAGGGGTTCAATGAGCAGTTCTTC
J gene: TRBJ2-1; clone size: once; V gene: TRBV7-8; D gene: TRBD2; CDR3 protein: CASKLGTSGGDEQFF; CDR3 DNA: TGTGCCAGCAAACTAGGGACTAGCGGGGGGGATGAGCAGTTCTTC
J gene: TRBJ1-6; clone size: .; V gene: TRBV5-1; D gene: TRBD1; CDR3 protein: CASRALTGDNSPLHF; CDR3 DNA: TGCGCCAGCAGGGCGCTTACAGGGGATAATTCACCCCTCCACTTT
J gene: TRBJ1-2; clone size: few; V gene: TRBV5-5; D gene: TRBD1; CDR3 protein: CASSFDRGGNYGYTF; CDR3 DNA: TGTGCCAGCAGCTTTGACAGGGGAGGTAACTATGGCTACACCTTC
J gene: TRBJ1-2; clone size: .; V gene: TRBV5-1; D gene: TRBD1; CDR3 protein: CASSFGQASPTTYGYTF; CDR3 DNA: TGCGCCAGCAGCTTCGGACAGGCAAGTCCAACAACCTATGGCTACACCTTC
J gene: TRBJ1-2; clone size: .; V gene: TRBV6-5; D gene: TRBD1; CDR3 protein: CASSYDRESDGYTF; CDR3 DNA: TGTGCCAGCAGTTACGACAGGGAGTCGGATGGCTACACCTTC
J gene: TRBJ2-5; clone size: .; V gene: TRBV19; D gene: .; CDR3 protein: CASSSGARTQYF; CDR3 DNA: TGTGCCAGTAGTAGTGGGGCAAGGACCCAGTACTTC
J gene: TRBJ2-7; clone size: .; V gene: TRBV5-4; D gene: .; CDR3 protein: CASSPTSDYTYEQYF; CDR3 DNA: TGTGCCAGCAGCCCGACTAGTGATTATACCTACGAGCAGTACTTC
J gene: TRBJ1-2; clone size: .; V gene: TRBV7-9; D gene: .; CDR3 protein: CASSLEPLSPYGYTF; CDR3 DNA: TGTGCCAGCAGCTTAGAGCCGCTTTCTCCCTATGGCTACACCTTC
J gene: TRBJ2-3; clone size: .; V gene: TRBV19; D gene: TRBD2; CDR3 protein: CASSSPGGIATDTQYF; CDR3 DNA: TGTGCCAGTAGTTCCCCGGGGGGAATTGCAACAGATACGCAGTATTTT
J gene: TRBJ1-5; clone size: .; V gene: TRBV28; D gene: .; CDR3 protein: CASSAVGRSNQPQHF; CDR3 DNA: TGTGCCAGCAGTGCGGTGGGTCGGAGCAATCAGCCCCAGCATTTT
J gene: TRBJ1-1; clone size: .; V gene: TRBV13; D gene: .; CDR3 protein: CASSERGEAFF; CDR3 DNA: TGTGCCAGCAGCGAGCGGGGGGAAGCTTTCTTT
J gene: TRBJ1-6; clone size: .; V gene: TRBV9; D gene: TRBD1; CDR3 protein: CASSTGQRYNSPLHF; CDR3 DNA: TGTGCCAGCAGCACGGGACAGCGCTATAATTCACCCCTCCACTTT
J gene: TRBJ2-2; clone size: .; V gene: TRBV6-6; D gene: TRBD2; CDR3 protein: CASSPQGLAGGRLNTGELFF; CDR3 DNA: TGTGCCAGCAGTCCTCAAGGACTAGCGGGGGGGCGATTGAACACCGGGGAGCTGTTTTTT
J gene: TRBJ1-2; clone size: .; V gene: TRBV6-5; D gene: TRBD1; CDR3 protein: CASSYSGQGDNYGYTF; CDR3 DNA: TGTGCCAGCAGTTACTCGGGACAGGGCGACAACTATGGCTACACCTTC
J gene: TRBJ1-5; clone size: .; V gene: TRBV10-3; D gene: .; CDR3 protein: CAISRTGSDQPQHF; CDR3 DNA: TGTGCCATCAGTCGAACAGGGAGTGATCAGCCCCAGCATTTT
J gene: TRBJ2-1; clone size: .; V gene: TRBV7-9; D gene: TRBD1; CDR3 protein: CASSFRTGGNNEQFF; CDR3 DNA: TGTGCCAGCAGCTTTAGGACAGGGGGAAACAATGAGCAGTTCTTC
J gene: TRBJ1-4; clone size: .; V gene: TRBV4-1; D gene: TRBD1; CDR3 protein: CASSRSGTVNEKLFF; CDR3 DNA: TGCGCCAGCAGCCGATCCGGGACAGTCAATGAAAAACTGTTTTTT
J gene: TRBJ1-1; clone size: .; V gene: TRBV11-2; D gene: .; CDR3 protein: CASSPPWPGVSNTEAFF; CDR3 DNA: TGTGCCAGCAGCCCCCCCTGGCCAGGGGTCTCGAACACTGAAGCTTTCTTT
J gene: TRBJ2-2; clone size: .; V gene: TRBV18; D gene: TRBD2; CDR3 protein: CASSRSGGNTGELFF; CDR3 DNA: TGTGCCAGCTCACGTAGCGGGGGGAACACCGGGGAGCTGTTTTTT